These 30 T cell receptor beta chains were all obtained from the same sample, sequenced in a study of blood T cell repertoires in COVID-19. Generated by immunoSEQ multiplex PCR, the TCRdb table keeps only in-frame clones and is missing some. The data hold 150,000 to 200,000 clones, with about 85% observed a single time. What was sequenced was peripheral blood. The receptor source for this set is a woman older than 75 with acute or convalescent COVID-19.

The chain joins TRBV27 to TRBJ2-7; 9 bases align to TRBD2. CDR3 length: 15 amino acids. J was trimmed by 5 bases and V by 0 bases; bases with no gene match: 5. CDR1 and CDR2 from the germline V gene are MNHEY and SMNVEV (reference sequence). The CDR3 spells CASSLSEKREDEQYF. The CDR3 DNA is TGTGCCAGCAGTTTATCGGAAAAGCGGGAGGACGAGCAGTACTTC.

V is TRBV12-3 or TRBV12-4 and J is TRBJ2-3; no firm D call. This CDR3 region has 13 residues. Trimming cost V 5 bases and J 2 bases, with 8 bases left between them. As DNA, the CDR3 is TGTGCCAGCAGTCTGTCGTTCACAGATACGCAGTATTTT. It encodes CASSLSFTDTQYF.

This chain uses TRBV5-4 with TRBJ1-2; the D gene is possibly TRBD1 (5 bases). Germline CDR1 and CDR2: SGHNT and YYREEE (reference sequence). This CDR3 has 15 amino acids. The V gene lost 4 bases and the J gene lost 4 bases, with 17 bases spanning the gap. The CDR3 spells CASSDDRFPRYGYTF. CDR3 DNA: TGTGCCAGCAGCGACGACAGATTTCCGCGCTATGGCTACACCTTC.

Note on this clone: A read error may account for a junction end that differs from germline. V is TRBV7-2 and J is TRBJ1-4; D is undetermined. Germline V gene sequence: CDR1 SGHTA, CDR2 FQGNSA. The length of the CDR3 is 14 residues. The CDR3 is CASSLGGSNEKLFF. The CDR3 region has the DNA TGTGCCAGCAGTTTAGGCGGCTCTAATGAAAAACTGTTTTTT.

This chain's CDR3 is CASSPDGGPGFGQFF. CDR3 DNA sequence: TGTGCCAGCAGTCCCGACGGGGGGCCCGGTTTTGGGCAGTTCTTC. The rearrangement uses TRBV6-5 and TRBJ2-1; D is perhaps TRBD2 (7 bases). The CDR3 has 15 residues. The ends were cut back, 5 bases at V and 12 bases at J, with 23 bases in the middle. From germline, CDR1 is MNHEY and CDR2 SVGAGI.

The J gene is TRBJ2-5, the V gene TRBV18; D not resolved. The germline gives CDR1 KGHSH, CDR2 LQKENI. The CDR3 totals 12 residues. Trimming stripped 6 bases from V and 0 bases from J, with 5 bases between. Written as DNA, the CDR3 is TGTGCCAGCTCCCAGTACCAAGAGACCCAGTACTTC. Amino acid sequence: CASSQYQETQYF.

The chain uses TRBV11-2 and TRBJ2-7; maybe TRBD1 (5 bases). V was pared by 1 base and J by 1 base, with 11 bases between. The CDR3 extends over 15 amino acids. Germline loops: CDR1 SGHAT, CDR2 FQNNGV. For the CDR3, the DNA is TGTGCCAGCAGCTTAGTAAGGGGATGGTCCTACGAGCAGTACTTC. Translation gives CASSLVRGWSYEQYF.

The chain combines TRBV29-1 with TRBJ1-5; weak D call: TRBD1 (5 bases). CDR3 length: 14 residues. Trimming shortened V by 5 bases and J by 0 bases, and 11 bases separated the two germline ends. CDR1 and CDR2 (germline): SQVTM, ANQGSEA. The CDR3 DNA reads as TGCAGCGTTTCCACAGGAAGTAGCAATCAGCCCCAGCATTTT. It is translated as CSVSTGSSNQPQHF. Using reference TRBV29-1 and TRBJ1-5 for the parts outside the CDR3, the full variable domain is SAVISQKPSRDICQRGTSLTIQCQVDSQVTMMFWYRQQPGQSLTLIATANQGSEATYESGFVIDKFPISRPNLTFSTLTVSNMSPEDSSIYLCSVSTGSSNQPQHFGDGTRLSIL.

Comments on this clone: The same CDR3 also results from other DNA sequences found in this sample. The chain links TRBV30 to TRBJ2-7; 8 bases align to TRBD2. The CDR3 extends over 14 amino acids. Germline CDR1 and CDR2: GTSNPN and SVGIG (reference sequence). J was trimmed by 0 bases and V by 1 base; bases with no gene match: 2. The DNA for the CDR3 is TGTGCCTGGAGTGCCGGGGGGGGCTCCTACGAGCAGTACTTC. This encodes CAWSAGGGSYEQYF.

DNA of the CDR3: TGTGCCAGCAGTCTCGGACAGGGCCACGAGCAGTACTTC. Translated: CASSLGQGHEQYF. The J gene is TRBJ2-7, the V gene TRBV6-6; TRBD1 aligns across 8 bases. V lost 5 bases, J lost 5 bases, and 5 bases stayed unmatched. Per the germline V gene, CDR1 is MNHNY and CDR2 is SVGAGI (reference sequence). The CDR3 totals 13 residues.

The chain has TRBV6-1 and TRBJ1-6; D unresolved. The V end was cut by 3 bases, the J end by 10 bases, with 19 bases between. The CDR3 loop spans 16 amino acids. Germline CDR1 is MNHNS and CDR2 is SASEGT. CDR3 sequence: CASSEGPGLRRSPLHF. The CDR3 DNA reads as TGTGCCAGCAGTGAGGGCCCGGGTTTGAGGAGGTCACCCCTCCACTTT.

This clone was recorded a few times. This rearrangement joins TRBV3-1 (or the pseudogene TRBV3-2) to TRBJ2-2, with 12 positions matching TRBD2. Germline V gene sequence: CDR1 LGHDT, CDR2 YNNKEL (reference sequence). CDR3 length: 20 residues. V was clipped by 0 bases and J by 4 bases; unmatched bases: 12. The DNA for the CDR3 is TGTGCCAGCAGCCAAGAAAGCTGGCTAGCGGGAGGGCCGGGCACCGGGGAGCTGTTTTTT. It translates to CASSQESWLAGGPGTGELFF.

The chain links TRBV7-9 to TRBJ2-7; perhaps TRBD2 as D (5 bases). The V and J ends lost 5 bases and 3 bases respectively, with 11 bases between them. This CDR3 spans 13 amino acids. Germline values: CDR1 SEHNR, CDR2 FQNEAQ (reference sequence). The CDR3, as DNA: TGTGCCAGCAGCCAAACGGGGAGCTACGAGCAGTACTTC. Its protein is CASSQTGSYEQYF.

CDR3 protein: CASMRERRNEKLFF. CDR3 bases: TGTGCCAGCATGAGGGAGCGGAGGAATGAAAAACTGTTTTTT. The V and J genes are TRBV6-5 and TRBJ1-4; D is unresolved. Germline values: CDR1 MNHEY, CDR2 SVGAGI. CDR3 length equals 14 residues. Trimming shortened V by 7 bases and J by 5 bases, and 14 bases separated the two germline ends.

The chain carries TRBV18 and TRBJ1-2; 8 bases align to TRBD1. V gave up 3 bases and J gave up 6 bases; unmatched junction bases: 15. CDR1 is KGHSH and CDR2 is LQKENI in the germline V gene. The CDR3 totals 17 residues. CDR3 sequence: CASSPDRAGGASDGYTF. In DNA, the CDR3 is TGTGCCAGCTCACCGGACCGCGCAGGGGGCGCCTCAGATGGCTACACCTTC.

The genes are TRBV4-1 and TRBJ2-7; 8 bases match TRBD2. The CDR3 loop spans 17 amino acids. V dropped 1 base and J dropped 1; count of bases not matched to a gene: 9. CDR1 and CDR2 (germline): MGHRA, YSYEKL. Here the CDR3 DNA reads TGCGCCAGCAGCCAAGTGTTCACTAGCGGAATTTCCTACGAGCAGTACTTC. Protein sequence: CASSQVFTSGISYEQYF.

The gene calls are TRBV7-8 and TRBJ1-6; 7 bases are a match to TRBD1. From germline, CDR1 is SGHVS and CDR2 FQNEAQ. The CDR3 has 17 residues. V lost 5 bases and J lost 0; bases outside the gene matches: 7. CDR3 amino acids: CASSRGGGSSYNSPLHF. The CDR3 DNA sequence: TGTGCCAGCAGCCGAGGGGGCGGGAGCTCCTATAATTCACCCCTCCACTTT.

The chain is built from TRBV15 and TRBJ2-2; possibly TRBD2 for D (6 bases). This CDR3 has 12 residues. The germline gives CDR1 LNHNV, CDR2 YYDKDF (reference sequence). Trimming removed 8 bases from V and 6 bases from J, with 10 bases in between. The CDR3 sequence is CATREFAGELFF. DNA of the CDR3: TGTGCCACCCGGGAGTTCGCCGGGGAGCTGTTTTTT.

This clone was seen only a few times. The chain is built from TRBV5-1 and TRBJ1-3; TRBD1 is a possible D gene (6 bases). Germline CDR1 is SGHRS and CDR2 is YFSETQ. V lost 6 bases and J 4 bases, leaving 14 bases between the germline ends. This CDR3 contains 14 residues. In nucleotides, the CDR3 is TGCGCCAGCAAAGAAGGGACACCCGGAAACACCATATATTTT. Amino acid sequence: CASKEGTPGNTIYF.

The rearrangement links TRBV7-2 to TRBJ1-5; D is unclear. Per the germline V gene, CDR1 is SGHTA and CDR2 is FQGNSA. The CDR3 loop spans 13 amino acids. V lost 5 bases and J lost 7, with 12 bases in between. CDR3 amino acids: CASSDRLGQPQHF. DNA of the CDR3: TGTGCCAGCAGCGACCGTCTAGGCCAGCCCCAGCATTTT.

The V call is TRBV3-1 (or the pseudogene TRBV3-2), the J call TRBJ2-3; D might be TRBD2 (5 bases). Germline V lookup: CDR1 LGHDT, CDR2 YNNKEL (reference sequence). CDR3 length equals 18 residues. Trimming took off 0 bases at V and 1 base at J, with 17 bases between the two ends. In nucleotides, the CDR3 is TGTGCCAGCAGCCAAGATGCTCTCGGGGTTGACGGCACAGATACGCAGTATTTT. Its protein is CASSQDALGVDGTDTQYF.

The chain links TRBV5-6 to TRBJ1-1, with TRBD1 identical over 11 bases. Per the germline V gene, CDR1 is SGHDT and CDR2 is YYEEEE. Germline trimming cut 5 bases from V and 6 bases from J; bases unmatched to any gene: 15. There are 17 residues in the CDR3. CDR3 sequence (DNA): TGTGCCAGCAGTGCCCTTTCCCTTGGGACAGGGGGGGCTGAAGCTTTCTTT. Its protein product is CASSALSLGTGGAEAFF.

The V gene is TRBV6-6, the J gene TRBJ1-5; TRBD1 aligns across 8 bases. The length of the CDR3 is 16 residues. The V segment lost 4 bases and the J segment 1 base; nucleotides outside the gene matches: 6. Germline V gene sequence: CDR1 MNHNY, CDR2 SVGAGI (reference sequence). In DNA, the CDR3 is TGTGCCAGCAGTTGGGGCGGACAGGGAAGCAATCAGCCCCAGCATTTT. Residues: CASSWGGQGSNQPQHF.

For the CDR3, the DNA is TGCGCCAGCAGTCAGGGCCCGGGTGCGTACGAGCAGTACTTC. Translating it yields CASSQGPGAYEQYF. This chain joins TRBV10-1 and TRBJ2-7; D is possibly TRBD1 (5 bases). CDR1 and CDR2 (germline): WNHNN, SYGVQD (reference sequence). The ends were cut back, 5 bases at V and 4 bases at J, with 15 bases in the middle. This CDR3 has 14 residues.

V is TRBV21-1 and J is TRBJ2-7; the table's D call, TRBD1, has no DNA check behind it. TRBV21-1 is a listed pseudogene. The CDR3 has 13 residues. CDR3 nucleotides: TGTGCCAGCGACGGACAGGGGCGGCGCGAGCAGTACTTC. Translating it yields CASDGQGRREQYF.

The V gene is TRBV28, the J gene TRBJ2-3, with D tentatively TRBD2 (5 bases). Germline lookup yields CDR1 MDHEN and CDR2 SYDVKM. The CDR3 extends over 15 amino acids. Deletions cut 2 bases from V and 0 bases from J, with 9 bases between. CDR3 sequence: CASSLRGPSTDTQYF. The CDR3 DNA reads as TGTGCCAGCAGTTTAAGAGGGCCTAGCACAGATACGCAGTATTTT.

CDR3 sequence (DNA): TGTGCCAGCAGAGAGCAGGGTTCTGGAAACACCATATATTTT. Translated, it gives CASREQGSGNTIYF. The chain combines TRBV2 with TRBJ1-3, with a tentative D call TRBD1 (5 bases). Germline loops: CDR1 SNHLY, CDR2 FYNNEI. Deletions cut 6 bases from V and 1 base from J, with 10 bases between. There are 14 residues in the CDR3.

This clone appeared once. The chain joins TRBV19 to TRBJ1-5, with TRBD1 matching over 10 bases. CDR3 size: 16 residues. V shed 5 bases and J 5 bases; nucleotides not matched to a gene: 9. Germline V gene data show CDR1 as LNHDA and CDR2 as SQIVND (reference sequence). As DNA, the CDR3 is TGTGCCAGTAGTCCACACTCCGGACAGGGGGATCAGCCCCAGCATTTT. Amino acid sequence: CASSPHSGQGDQPQHF.

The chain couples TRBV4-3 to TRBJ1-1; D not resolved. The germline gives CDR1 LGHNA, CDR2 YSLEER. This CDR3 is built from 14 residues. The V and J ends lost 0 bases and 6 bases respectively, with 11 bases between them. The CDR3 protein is CASSQDVGRAEAFF. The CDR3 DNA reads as TGCGCCAGCAGCCAAGATGTGGGGAGGGCTGAAGCTTTCTTT.

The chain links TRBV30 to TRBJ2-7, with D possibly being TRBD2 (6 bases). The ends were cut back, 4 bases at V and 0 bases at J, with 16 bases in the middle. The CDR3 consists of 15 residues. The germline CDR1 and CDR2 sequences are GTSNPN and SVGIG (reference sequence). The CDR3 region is CAWTIGGSPSYEQYF. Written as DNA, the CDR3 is TGTGCCTGGACGATTGGAGGGAGCCCCTCCTACGAGCAGTACTTC. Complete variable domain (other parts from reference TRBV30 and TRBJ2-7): SQTIHQWPATLVQPVGSPLSLECTVEGTSNPNLYWYRQAAGRGLQLLFYSVGIGQISSEVPQNLSASRPQDRQFILSSKKLLLSDSGFYLCAWTIGGSPSYEQYFGPGTRLTVT.